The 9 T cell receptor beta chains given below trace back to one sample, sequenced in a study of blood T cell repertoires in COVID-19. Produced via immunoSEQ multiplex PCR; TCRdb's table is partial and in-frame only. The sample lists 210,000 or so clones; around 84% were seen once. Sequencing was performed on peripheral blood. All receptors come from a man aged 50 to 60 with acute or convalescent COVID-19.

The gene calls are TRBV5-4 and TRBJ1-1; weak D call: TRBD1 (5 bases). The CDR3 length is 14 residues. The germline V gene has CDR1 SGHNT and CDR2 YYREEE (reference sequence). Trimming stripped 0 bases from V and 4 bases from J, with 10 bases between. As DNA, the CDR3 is TGTGCCAGCAGCTTGGCAGGGAGGAGCACTGAAGCTTTCTTT. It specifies CASSLAGRSTEAFF.

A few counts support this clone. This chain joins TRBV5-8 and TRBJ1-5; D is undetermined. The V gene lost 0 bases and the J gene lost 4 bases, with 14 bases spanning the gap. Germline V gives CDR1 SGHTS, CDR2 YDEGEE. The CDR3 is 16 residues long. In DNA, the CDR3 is TGTGCCAGCAGCTTGGGCGGGGATCTCTGGAATCAGCCCCAGCATTTT. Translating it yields CASSLGGDLWNQPQHF. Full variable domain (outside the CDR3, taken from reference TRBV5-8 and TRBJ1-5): EAGVTQSPTHLIKTRGQQATLRCSPISGHTSVYWYQQALGLGLQFLLWYDEGEERNRGNFPPRFSGRQFPNYSSELNVNALELEDSALYLCASSLGGDLWNQPQHFGDGTRLSIL.

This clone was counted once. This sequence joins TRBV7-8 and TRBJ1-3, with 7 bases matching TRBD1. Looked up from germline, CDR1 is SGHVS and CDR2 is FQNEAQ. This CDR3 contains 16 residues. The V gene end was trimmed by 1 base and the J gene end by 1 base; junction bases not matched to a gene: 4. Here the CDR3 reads CASSLGQGRSGNTIYF. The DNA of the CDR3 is TGTGCCAGCAGCTTAGGACAGGGAAGGTCTGGAAACACCATATATTTT.

CDR3 bases: TGTGCCAGTAGTATACTTTATCGCAATCAGCCCCAGCATTTT. Translation gives CASSILYRNQPQHF. The chain uses TRBV19 and TRBJ1-5, with D unresolved. The V gene's germline CDR1 is LNHDA and CDR2 SQIVND (reference sequence). The CDR3 totals 14 residues. The V end lost 2 bases, the J end lost 2 bases, and 7 bases lay between the germline ends.

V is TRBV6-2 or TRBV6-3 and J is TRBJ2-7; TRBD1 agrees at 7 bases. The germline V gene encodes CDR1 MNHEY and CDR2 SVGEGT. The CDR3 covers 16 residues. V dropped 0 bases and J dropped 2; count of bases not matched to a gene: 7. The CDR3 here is CASSYSTTRGTYEQYF. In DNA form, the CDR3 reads TGTGCCAGCAGTTACTCGACGACCAGGGGGACCTACGAGCAGTACTTC.

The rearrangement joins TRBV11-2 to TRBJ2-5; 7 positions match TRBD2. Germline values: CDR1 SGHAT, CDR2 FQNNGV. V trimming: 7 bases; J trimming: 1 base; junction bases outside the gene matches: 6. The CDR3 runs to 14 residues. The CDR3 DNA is TGTGCCAGCACCCTAGGCGGGGGCCAAGAGACCCAGTACTTC. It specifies CASTLGGGQETQYF.

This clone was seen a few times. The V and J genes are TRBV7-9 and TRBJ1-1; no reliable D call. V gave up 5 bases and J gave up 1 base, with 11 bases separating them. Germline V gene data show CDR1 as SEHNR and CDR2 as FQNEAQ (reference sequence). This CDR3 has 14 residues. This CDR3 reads CASSPTAGNTEAFF. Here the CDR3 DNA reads TGTGCCAGCAGCCCCACAGCAGGGAACACTGAAGCTTTCTTT.

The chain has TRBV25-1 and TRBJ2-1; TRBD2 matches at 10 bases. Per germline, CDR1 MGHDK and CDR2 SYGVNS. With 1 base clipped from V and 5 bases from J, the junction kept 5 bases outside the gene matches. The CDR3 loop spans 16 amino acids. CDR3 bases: TGTGCCAGCAGTGAATTGCGAGCGGGGGGGAACAATGAGCAGTTCTTC. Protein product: CASSELRAGGNNEQFF.

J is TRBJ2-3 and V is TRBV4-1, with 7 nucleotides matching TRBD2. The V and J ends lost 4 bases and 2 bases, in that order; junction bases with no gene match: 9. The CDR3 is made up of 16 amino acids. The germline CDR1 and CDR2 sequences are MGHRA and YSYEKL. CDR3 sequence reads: CASSPASGAFTDTQYF. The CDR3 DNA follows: TGCGCCAGCAGCCCCGCCAGCGGGGCTTTCACAGATACGCAGTATTTT.